This paragraph covers one T cell receptor beta chain sequence. Its antigen is currently not known. Germline is not matched at one junction end, which may reflect a read error. The source of the sample is a study of T cells after yellow fever vaccination (dated by TCRdb to about 2019). General notes on the study: Libraries from fractions with low cell numbers were prepared with the SMART-Seq v4 Ultra Low Input RNA kit. Bulk TCR alpha and beta repertoires were sequenced longitudinally to track T-cell clones before and after primary and booster YFV17D yellow fever vaccination. The cohort comprised two healthy male donors, one aged 18 to 29 and one aged 30 to 40 years. Blood samples were taken at several timepoints before and after primary and secondary immunization, and bulk PBMC replicates and cell subsets were isolated.

Broader findings and caveats from the paper: A small share of clonotypes occurred in both CD4 and CD8 compartments, likely arising from convergent recombination. The secondary T-cell response was weaker than the primary response but faster, peaking on day 5 instead of day 15. Because abundant contaminating clonotypes from the bulk population could be contained in FACS-sorted repertoires, computational filtering was required. Only a couple of donors were included in the study, so the extent to which the findings can be generalized is limited. After the booster, most clones that had expanded after primary vaccination were detected again (around 96% of CD4 and around nine tenths of CD8), suggesting broad maintenance of memory.

The treatment or condition label, as the study defines it: live attenuated yellow fever vaccine strain. At each blood-draw timepoint, two biological replicates of bulk PBMCs were collected. PBMCs were isolated from peripheral blood using a standard Ficoll-Paque protocol. TriZol was used to extract RNA from bulk PBMCs, from CD4 and CD8 fractions, and from dextramer-positive and dextramer-negative fractions. The germline V gene provides CDR1 SGDLS and CDR2 YYNGEE. Including the terminal cysteine and phenylalanine, the CDR3 comprises 10 residues. Only CDR3 DNA remains: 30 bases, in frame from the first base. The listed sequencing device is Illumina NovaSeq 6000. TCR cDNA was made using 5'RACE template switching, a step that added a universal primer site and unique molecular identifiers. cDNA synthesis was primed from both the TCR alpha and TCR beta constant segments. Libraries were amplified in two PCR steps, with sample barcodes and sequencing adapters added in the second step. Sequencing of the libraries was done on either Illumina HiSeq 2500 (2x100 bp) or NovaSeq (2x150 bp). As for the authors' bioinformatics: Demultiplexing of reads and collapsing into UMI consensus sequences were performed with MIGEC, and V(D)J alignment was carried out with MiXCR. Vaccine-responding clonotypes were identified with edgeR using replicate PBMC samples, with FDR below 0.01 and a log2 fold change above 5 up to day 15 being required. CD4 or CD8 identity was assigned to each bulk clonotype according to whether the clonotype was present at higher abundance in the sequenced CD4 repertoire or the sequenced CD8 repertoire. The raw public reads went through TCRdb reprocessing: fastp at Q25, MiXCR clone calling, in-frame beta chains kept. Entries are consolidated by CDR3 protein sequence, retaining the most common genes and DNA. The V and J calls follow TCRdb's processing rather than the paper's. Within this sample are some 420,000 distinct CDR3 sequences, with roughly 20% of them counted one time only. Roughly 19% of the sample is held by the ten biggest clonotypes.

Recombination linked TRBV9 to TRBJ1-1, with no D gene named confidently. The clonotype originates from a man between 18 and 35 years old who received the YFV17D yellow fever vaccine. The source material was PBMCs, sampled before the yellow fever booster vaccination. The CDR3 region has the sequence CASSPRTACF. In nucleotides, the sequence is TGTGCCAGCAGCCCTCGGACGGCCTGCTTT.